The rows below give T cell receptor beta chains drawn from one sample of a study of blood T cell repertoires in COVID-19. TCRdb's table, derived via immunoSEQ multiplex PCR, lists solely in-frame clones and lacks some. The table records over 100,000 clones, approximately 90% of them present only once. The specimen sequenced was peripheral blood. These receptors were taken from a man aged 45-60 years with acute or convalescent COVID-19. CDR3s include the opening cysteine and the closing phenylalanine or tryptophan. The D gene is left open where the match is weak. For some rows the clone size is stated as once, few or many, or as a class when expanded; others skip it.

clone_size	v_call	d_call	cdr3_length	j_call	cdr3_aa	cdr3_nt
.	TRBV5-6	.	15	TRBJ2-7	CASSLFRMGPTEQYF	TGTGCCAGCAGCTTGTTCCGAATGGGCCCCACAGAGCAGTACTTC
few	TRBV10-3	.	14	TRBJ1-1	CAIRSDRLNTEAFF	TGTGCCATCAGATCAGACAGGTTGAACACTGAAGCTTTCTTT
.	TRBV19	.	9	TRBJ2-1	CSVYNEQFF	TGTTCAGTTTACAATGAGCAGTTCTTC
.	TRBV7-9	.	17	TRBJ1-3	CASDQGGRLGSGNTIYF	TGTGCCAGCGACCAAGGAGGGCGACTGGGCTCTGGAAACACCATATATTTT
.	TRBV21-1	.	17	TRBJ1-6	CASSKEADQTYNSPLHF	TGTGCCAGCAGCAAAGAAGCGGACCAAACCTATAATTCACCCCTCCACTTT
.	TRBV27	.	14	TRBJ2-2	CASTRRENTGELFF	TGTGCCAGCACCCGCAGGGAAAACACCGGGGAGCTGTTTTTT
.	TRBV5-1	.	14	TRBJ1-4	CASSFEGVNEKLFF	TGCGCCAGCAGCTTCGAAGGGGTTAATGAAAAACTGTTTTTT
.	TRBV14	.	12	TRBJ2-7	CASSQNRVEQYF	TGTGCCAGCAGCCAAAACAGGGTCGAGCAGTACTTC
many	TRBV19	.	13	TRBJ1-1	CASSILEGREAFF	TGTGCCAGTAGTATCCTCGAGGGGAGGGAAGCTTTCTTT
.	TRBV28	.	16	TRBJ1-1	CASSFISLALNTEAFF	TGTGCCAGCAGTTTCATCTCTCTGGCATTGAACACTGAAGCTTTCTTT
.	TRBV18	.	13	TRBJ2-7	CASSQGQNYEQYF	TGTGCCAGCTCGCAAGGACAGAATTACGAGCAGTACTTC
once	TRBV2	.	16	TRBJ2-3	CASSELDSPTTDTQYF	TGTGCCAGCAGTGAATTGGACTCCCCCACCACAGATACGCAGTATTTT
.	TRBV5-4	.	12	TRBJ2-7	CASSLGAYEQYF	TGTGCCAGCAGCCTAGGAGCCTACGAGCAGTACTTC
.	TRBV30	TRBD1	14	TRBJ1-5	CAWQRGQSNQPQHF	TGTGCCTGGCAACGGGGACAGTCCAATCAGCCCCAGCATTTT
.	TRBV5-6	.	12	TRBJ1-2	CATMGRNYGYTF	TGTGCCACCATGGGCAGGAACTATGGCTACACCTTC
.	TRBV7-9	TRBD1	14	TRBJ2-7	CASSFWGQTYEQYF	TGTGCCAGCAGCTTTTGGGGACAGACCTACGAGCAGTACTTC
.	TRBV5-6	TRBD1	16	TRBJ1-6	CASSLVSRGNNSPLHF	TGTGCCAGCAGCTTGGTCAGCAGGGGGAATAATTCACCCCTCCACTTT
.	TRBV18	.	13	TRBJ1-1	CASSPQRNTEAFF	TGTGCCAGCTCACCACAGAGGAACACTGAAGCTTTCTTT
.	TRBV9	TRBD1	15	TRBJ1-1	CASSLRQGSYTEAFF	TGTGCCAGCAGCTTACGACAGGGGTCGTACACTGAAGCTTTCTTT
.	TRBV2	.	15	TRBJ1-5	CASGTPEDNHQPQHF	TGTGCCAGCGGGACACCTGAGGATAATCATCAACCCCAGCATTTT
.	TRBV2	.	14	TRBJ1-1	CASSERRGNTEAFF	TGTGCCAGCAGTGAACGAAGGGGGAACACTGAAGCTTTCTTT
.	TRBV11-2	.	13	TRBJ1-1	CASSLTGATEAFF	TGTGCCAGCAGCTTGACAGGAGCAACTGAAGCTTTCTTT
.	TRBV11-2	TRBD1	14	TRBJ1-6	CASSFWTGNSPLHF	TGTGCCAGCAGTTTTTGGACAGGGAATTCACCCCTCCACTTT
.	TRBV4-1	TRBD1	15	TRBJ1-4	CASSPSGGRTEKLFF	TGCGCCAGCAGCCCGTCAGGGGGCCGGACTGAAAAACTGTTTTTT
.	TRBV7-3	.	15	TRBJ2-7	CASSLGAGAPLEQYF	TGTGCCAGCAGCTTAGGGGCGGGGGCCCCCCTCGAGCAGTACTTC
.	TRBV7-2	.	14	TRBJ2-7	CASSWATYSYEQYF	TGTGCCAGCAGTTGGGCCACATATTCCTACGAGCAGTACTTC
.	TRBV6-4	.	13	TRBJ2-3	CASSRTGPDTQYF	TGTGCCAGCAGCCGAACAGGGCCAGATACGCAGTATTTT
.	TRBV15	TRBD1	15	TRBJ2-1	CATSSDRGVRNEQFF	TGTGCCACCAGCAGCGACAGGGGAGTTCGGAATGAGCAGTTCTTC
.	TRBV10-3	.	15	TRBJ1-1	CAISESDRLNTEAFF	TGTGCCATCAGTGAGTCGGACAGATTGAACACTGAAGCTTTCTTT
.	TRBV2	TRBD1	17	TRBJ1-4	CASNRQGMFATNEKLFF	TGTGCCAGCAATCGACAGGGGATGTTCGCAACTAATGAAAAACTGTTTTTT
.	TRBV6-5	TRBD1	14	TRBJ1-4	CASSRQGEGEKLFF	TGTGCCAGCAGTCGACAGGGGGAAGGAGAAAAACTGTTTTTT
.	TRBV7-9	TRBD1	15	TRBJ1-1	CASSGPGTVGTEAFF	TGTGCCAGCAGCGGTCCCGGGACAGTTGGCACTGAAGCTTTCTTT
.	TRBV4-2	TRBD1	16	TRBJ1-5	CASSQSADRVGQPQHF	TGTGCCAGCAGCCAATCCGCGGACAGGGTGGGTCAGCCCCAGCATTTT
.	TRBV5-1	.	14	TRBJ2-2	CASEVGALPGELFF	TGCGCCAGTGAGGTAGGGGCGCTTCCCGGGGAGCTGTTTTTT
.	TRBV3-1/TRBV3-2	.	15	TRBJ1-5	CASSQESASGQPQHF	TGTGCCAGCAGCCAAGAATCTGCGAGCGGTCAGCCCCAGCATTTT
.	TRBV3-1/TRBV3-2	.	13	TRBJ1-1	CASSQVKTEEAFF	TGTGCCAGCAGCCAAGTTAAGACGGAGGAAGCTTTCTTT
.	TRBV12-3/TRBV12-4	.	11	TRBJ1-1	CASKTWREAFF	TGTGCCAGCAAAACTTGGAGAGAAGCTTTCTTT
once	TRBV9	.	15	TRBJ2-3	CASSRGPLHTDTQYF	TGTGCCAGCAGCCGTGGGCCCTTACACACAGATACGCAGTATTTT
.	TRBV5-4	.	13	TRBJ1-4	CASSFKQDEKLFF	TGTGCCAGCAGCTTTAAACAAGATGAAAAACTGTTTTTT